This section outlines one TCR beta chain sequence together with its context. Its antigen is not identified. The run of the v3.0 immunoSEQ assay was at survey level. Profiled with immunoSEQ multiplex PCR; TCRdb holds only in-frame clones, not every one. The sample yields around 18,000 clones, 90% to 95% seen once. This sample was included in a study of long-term antiretroviral therapy in people with HIV. Study-wide results and caveats: Collection spanned 2004 to 2017; ART regimens may be less effective than current ones. Once patients were on ART, diversity went higher but still fell short of transplant donor controls.

The CDR3 contains 12 residues. CDR1 SGHTA and CDR2 FQGNSA come from the germline V gene. With 2 bases removed from V and 7 bases from J, the gap between germline ends came to 8 bases. The chain carries TRBV7-2 and TRBJ1-2, with D possibly being TRBD1 (5 bases). The source is a man aged 45-65 years with HIV. Sequencing was performed on unsorted PBMCs, taken 3 years after starting antiretroviral therapy. This CDR3 is CASSLWGTGYTF. The CDR3 DNA reads as TGTGCCAGCAGCTTATGGGGCACTGGCTACACCTTC.